The clone carrying this T cell receptor (beta chain) appeared a few times. Its target is unknown. This sample was included in a study of vaccination and CD4 T cells after COVID-19. Study overall: Sampling after COVID took place at a median of about 91 days (range 35 to 161) following diagnosis.

Via MiXCR, TCRdb re-called the PCR reads, giving one row per CDR3 protein. The sample lists 12,000 to 15,000 distinct CDR3 sequences, over 65% seen once, with 1.1% in the top ten. Findings and limits, study-wide: The great majority, 304 of 307 vaccine-specific clones, proved spike mono-reactive in convalescent patients.

Between the trimmed V and J ends, which lost 8 bases and 3 bases, there was a span of 19 bases. The germline CDR1 and CDR2 sequences are SGHAT and FQNNGV. The CDR3 extends over 15 amino acids. The chain links TRBV11-2 to TRBJ2-5; a weak D match, TRBD1 (5 bases). Sample: CD4+ T cells from blood, taken after SARS-CoV-2 vaccination. The source of this sequence is a human donor who had recovered from COVID-19. CDR3 DNA sequence: TGTGCCAGCCGTCCGTGGGGCGGTGGGGAAGAGACCCAGTACTTC. Amino acid sequence: CASRPWGGGEETQYF. The whole variable domain, remainder taken from reference TRBV11-2 and TRBJ2-5, is EAGVAQSPRYKIIEKRQSVAFWCNPISGHATLYWYQQILGQGPKLLIQFQNNGVVDDSQLPKDRFSAERLKGVDSTLKIQPAKLEDSAVYLCASRPWGGGEETQYFGPGTRLLVL.